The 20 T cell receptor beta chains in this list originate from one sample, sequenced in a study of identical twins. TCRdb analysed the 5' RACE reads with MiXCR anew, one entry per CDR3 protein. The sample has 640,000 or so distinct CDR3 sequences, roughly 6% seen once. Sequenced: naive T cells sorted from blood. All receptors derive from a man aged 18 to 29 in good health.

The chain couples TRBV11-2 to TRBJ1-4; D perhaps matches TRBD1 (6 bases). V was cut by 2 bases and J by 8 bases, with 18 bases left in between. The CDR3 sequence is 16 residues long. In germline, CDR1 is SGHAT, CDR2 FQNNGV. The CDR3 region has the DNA TGTGCCAGCAGCTTACCCGGTGGAGGGGGACCCGAAAAACTGTTTTTT. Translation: CASSLPGGGGPEKLFF.

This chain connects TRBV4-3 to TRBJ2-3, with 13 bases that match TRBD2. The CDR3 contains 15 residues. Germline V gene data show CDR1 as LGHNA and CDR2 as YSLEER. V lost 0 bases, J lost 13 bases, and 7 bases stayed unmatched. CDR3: CASSQDTSGRATEYF. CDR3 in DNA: TGCGCCAGCAGCCAAGATACTAGCGGGAGGGCCACTGAGTATTTT.

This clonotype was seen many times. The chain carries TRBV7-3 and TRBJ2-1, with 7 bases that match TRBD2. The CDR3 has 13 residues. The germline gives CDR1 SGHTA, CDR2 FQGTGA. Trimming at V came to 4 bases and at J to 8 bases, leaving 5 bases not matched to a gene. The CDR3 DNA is TGTGCCAGCAGCTCTAGCGGTAGGGATGAGCAGTTCTTC. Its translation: CASSSSGRDEQFF.

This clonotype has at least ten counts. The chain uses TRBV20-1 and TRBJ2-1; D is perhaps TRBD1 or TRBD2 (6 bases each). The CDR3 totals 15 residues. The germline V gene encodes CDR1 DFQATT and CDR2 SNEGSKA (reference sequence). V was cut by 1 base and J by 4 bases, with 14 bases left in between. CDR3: CSARARGPGYNEQFF. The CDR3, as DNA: TGCAGTGCTAGAGCCCGGGGGCCTGGGTACAATGAGCAGTTCTTC.

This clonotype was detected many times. The CDR3 coding sequence is TGCAGTGCTACAGGGGCATCTGGGGCCAACGTCCTGACTTTC. Protein sequence: CSATGASGANVLTF. The chain carries TRBV20-1 and TRBJ2-6; the D gene is possibly TRBD1 (6 bases). V shed 4 bases and J shed 1 base, with 8 bases lying between them. Looked up from germline, CDR1 is DFQATT and CDR2 is SNEGSKA (reference sequence). This CDR3 contains 14 residues.

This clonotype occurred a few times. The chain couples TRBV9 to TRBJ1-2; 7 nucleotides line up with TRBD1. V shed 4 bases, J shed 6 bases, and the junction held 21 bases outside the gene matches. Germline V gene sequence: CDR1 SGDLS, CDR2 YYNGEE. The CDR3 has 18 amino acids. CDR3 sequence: CASSPHQGVMIRVDGYTF. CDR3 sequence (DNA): TGTGCCAGCAGCCCCCACCAGGGGGTTATGATCAGGGTCGATGGCTACACCTTC.

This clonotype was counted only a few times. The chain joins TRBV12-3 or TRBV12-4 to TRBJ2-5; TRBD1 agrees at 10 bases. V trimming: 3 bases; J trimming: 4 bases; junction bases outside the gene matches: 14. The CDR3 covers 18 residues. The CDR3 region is CASSLILYGDRGRETQYF. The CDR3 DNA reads TGTGCCAGCAGTTTGATTCTTTATGGGGACAGGGGAAGAGAGACCCAGTACTTC.

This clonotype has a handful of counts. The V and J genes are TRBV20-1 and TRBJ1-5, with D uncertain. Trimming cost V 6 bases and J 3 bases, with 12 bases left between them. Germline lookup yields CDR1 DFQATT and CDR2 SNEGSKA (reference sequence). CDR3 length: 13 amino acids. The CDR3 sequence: CSASGSDNQPQHF. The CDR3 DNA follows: TGCAGTGCCTCCGGCAGCGACAATCAGCCCCAGCATTTT.

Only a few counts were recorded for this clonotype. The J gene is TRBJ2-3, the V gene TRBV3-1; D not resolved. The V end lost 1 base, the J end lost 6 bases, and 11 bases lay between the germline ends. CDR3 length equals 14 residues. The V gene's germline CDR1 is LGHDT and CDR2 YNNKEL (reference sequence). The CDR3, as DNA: TGTGCCAGCAGCCAAGCTCTAGAAAAGGATACGCAGTATTTT. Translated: CASSQALEKDTQYF.

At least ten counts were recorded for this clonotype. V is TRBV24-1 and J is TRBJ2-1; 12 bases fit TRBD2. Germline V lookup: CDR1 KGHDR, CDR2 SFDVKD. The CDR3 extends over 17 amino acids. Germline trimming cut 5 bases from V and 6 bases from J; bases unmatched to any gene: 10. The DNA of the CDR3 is TGTGCCACCAGTGCCCCTGGACTAGCGGGAAAAAGCAATGAGCAGTTCTTC. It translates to CATSAPGLAGKSNEQFF.

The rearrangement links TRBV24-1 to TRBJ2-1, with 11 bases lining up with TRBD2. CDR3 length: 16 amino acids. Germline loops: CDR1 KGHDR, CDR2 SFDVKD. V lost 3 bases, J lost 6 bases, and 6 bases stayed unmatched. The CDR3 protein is CATSDQTSGEANEQFF. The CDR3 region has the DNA TGTGCCACCAGTGATCAGACTAGCGGGGAGGCCAATGAGCAGTTCTTC.

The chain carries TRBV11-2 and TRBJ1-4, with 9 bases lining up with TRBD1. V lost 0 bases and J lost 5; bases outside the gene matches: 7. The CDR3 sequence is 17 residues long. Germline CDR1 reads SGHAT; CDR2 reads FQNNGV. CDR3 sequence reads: CASSLDFGTGKNEKLFF. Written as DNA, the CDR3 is TGTGCCAGCAGCTTAGACTTTGGGACAGGGAAAAATGAAAAACTGTTTTTT.

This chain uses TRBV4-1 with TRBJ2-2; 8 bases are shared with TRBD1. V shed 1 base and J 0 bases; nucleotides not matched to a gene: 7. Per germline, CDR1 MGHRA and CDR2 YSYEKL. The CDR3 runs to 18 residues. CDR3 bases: TGCGCCAGCAGCCAAGGCCCTCGGGGACAGGCGAACACCGGGGAGCTGTTTTTT. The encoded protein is CASSQGPRGQANTGELFF.

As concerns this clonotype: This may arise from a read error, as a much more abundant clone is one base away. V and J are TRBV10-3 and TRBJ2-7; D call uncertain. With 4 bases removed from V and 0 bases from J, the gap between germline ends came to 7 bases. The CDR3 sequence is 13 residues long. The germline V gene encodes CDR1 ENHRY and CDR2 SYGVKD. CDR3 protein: CAISVGDSYEQYF. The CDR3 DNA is TGTGCCATCAGTGTGGGCGACTCCTACGAGCAGTACTTC.

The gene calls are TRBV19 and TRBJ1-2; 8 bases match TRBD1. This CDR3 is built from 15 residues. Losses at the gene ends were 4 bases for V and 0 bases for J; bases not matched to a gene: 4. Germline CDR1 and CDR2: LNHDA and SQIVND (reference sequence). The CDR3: CASSNLRGPNYGYTF. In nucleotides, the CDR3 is TGTGCCAGTAGTAATCTCAGGGGGCCTAACTATGGCTACACCTTC.

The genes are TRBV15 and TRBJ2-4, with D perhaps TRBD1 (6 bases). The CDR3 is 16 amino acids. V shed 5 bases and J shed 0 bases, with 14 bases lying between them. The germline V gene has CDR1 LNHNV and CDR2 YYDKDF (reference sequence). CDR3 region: CATSPTQGRAKNIQYF. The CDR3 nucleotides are TGTGCCACCAGCCCTACCCAGGGGAGAGCCAAAAACATTCAGTACTTC.

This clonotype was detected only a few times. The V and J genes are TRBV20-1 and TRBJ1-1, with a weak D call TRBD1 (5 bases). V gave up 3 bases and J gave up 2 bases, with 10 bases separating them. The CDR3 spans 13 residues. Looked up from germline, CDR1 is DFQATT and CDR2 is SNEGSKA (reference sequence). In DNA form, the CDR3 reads TGCAGTGCTAGCCTCACAGGAAACACTGAAGCTTTCTTT. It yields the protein CSASLTGNTEAFF.

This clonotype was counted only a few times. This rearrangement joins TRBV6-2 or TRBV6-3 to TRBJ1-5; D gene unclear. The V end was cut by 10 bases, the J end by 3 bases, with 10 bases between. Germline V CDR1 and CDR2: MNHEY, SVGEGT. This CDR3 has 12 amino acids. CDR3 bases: TGTGCCACCCGTGGAGACAATCAGCCCCAGCATTTT. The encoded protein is CATRGDNQPQHF.

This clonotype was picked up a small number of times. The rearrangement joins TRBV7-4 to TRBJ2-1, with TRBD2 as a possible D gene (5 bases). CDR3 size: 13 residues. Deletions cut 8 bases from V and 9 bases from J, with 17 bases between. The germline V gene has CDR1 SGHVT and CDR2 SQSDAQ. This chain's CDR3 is CASDREREAEQFF. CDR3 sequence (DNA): TGTGCCAGCGACCGTGAACGGGAAGCTGAGCAGTTCTTC. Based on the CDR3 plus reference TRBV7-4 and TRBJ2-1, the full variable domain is GAGVSQSPRYKVAKRGRDVALRCDSISGHVTLYWYRQTLGQGSEVLTYSQSDAQRDKSGRPSGRFSAERPERSVSTLKIQRTEQGDSAVYLCASDREREAEQFFGPGTRLTVL.

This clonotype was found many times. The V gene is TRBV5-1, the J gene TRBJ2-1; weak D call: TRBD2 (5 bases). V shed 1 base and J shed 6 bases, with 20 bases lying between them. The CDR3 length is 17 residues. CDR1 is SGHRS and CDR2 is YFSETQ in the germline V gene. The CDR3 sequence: CASSLQALTGISNEQFF. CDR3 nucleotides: TGCGCCAGCAGCTTGCAAGCCTTAACGGGAATTTCCAATGAGCAGTTCTTC.